This TCR beta chain appears in the sequencing data of a study of T cell responses to AZD1222 COVID-19 vaccine. Regarding the study as a whole: Sampling captured repertoires only after the peak T cell response. Just a handful of AZD1222 recipients tested seropositive at baseline. A mostly white British donor set with more females was recruited, and clonal diversity was possibly underestimated.

Data came from immunoSEQ multiplex PCR; TCRdb stores just in-frame clones and leaves some out. There are 20,000 or so clones in the sample; roughly 80% occur only once, and roughly 15% lies in the top ten. The analysis combined second doses at about 4 or about 12 weeks. A note on this clone: Its antigen is not identified.

Trimming pared 8 bases from V and 1 base from J, leaving 17 bases between. From germline, CDR1 is MNHEY and CDR2 SVGAGI. The CDR3 is made up of 15 amino acids. The gene calls are TRBV6-5 and TRBJ1-1; D gene uncertain. The sequence was collected from an adult who received the AZD1222 COVID-19 vaccine. The sequences come from peripheral blood, collected 28 days after the second AZD1222 dose. The chain's CDR3 is CASGSLVGKNTEAFF. In nucleotides, the CDR3 is TGTGCCAGCGGATCCTTGGTGGGGAAGAACACTGAAGCTTTCTTT.